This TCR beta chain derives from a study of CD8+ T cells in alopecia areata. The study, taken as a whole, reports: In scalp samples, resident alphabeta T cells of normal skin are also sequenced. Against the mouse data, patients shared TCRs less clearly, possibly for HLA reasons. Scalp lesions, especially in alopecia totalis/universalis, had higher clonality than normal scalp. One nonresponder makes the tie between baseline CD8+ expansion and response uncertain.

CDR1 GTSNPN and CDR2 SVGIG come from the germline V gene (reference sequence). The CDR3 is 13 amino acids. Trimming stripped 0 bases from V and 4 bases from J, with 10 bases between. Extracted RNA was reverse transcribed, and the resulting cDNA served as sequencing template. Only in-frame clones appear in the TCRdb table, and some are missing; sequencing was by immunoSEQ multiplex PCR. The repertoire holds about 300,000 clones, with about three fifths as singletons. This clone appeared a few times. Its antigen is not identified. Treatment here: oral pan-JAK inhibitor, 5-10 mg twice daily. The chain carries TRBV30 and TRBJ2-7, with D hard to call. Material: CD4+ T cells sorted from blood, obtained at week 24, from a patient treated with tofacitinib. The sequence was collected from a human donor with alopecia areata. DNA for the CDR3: TGTGCCTGGAGTGTTAATACCCAGTACGAGCAGTACTTC. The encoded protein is CAWSVNTQYEQYF.